The clone carrying this T cell receptor beta chain showed up just once. The data originate from a study of blood T cell repertoires in COVID-19. For the study at large: PBMCs, B-cell-depleted T cells, or T cells were the source of the cDNA or gDNA that made up the material.

Assay: immunoSEQ multiplex PCR; the TCRdb copy retains only in-frame clones and omits some. The sample carries over 120,000 clones, over 80% recorded once. In germline, CDR1 is SEHNR, CDR2 FQNEAQ (reference sequence). The CDR3 length is 17 residues. Losses at the gene ends were 3 bases for V and 6 bases for J; bases not matched to a gene: 8. The sequence derives from a man in his 60s who had recovered from COVID-19. Sample: PBMCs or T cells enriched from blood (not recorded which). J is TRBJ2-2 and V is TRBV7-9; 12 nucleotides agree with TRBD2. The CDR3, as DNA: TGTGCCAGCAGCTTGACCACTAGCGGGGGGCGTCCCGGGGAGCTGTTTTTT. Protein: CASSLTTSGGRPGELFF.